The clone carrying this T cell receptor beta chain has just a few counts. In TCRdb, the 5' RACE reads were re-called with MiXCR into one record per CDR3 protein. The table includes around 200,000 distinct CDR3 sequences, 8% to 13% detected once. The sample originates from a study of T cells after yellow fever vaccination. The CDR3 extends over 14 amino acids. Trimming took off 7 bases at V and 7 bases at J, with 14 bases between the two ends. Germline lookup yields CDR1 MNHEY and CDR2 SVGAGI. The sequence derives from a man aged 18 to 29 who received the YFV17D yellow fever vaccine. Sample: CD8+ T cells sorted from PBMCs, taken 15 days after the yellow fever booster vaccination. The V call is TRBV6-5, the J call TRBJ1-6; weak D call: TRBD1 (5 bases). As DNA, the CDR3 is TGTGCCAGCACCGGGGGAGGCCTAAATTCACCCCTCCACTTT. As protein: CASTGGGLNSPLHF.